The rows below give T cell receptor beta chains drawn from one sample of a study of blood T cell repertoires in COVID-19. Profiled with immunoSEQ multiplex PCR; TCRdb holds only in-frame clones, not every one. The data show over 300,000 clones, 65% to 85% seen once. Material: peripheral blood. These receptors all come from a woman aged 50 to 65 with acute or convalescent COVID-19. Both conserved end residues are part of each CDR3. The order of the fields is CDR3 length, clone size, D gene, J gene, V gene, CDR3 protein, CDR3 DNA. A D gene is named only where the DNA matches it firmly. Not every row has a clone size; where given, it reads once, few, many or a size class.

len: 15
abundance: NA
d_gene: TRBD2
j_gene: TRBJ2-5
v_gene: TRBV28
CDR3aa: CASSQLAGGLETQYF
CDR3nt: TGTGCCAGCAGTCAACTAGCGGGGGGGTTGGAGACCCAGTACTTC

len: 13
abundance: NA
d_gene: TRBD2
j_gene: TRBJ2-1
v_gene: TRBV5-1
CDR3aa: CASSLGLANEQFF
CDR3nt: TGCGCCAGCAGCTTGGGACTAGCCAATGAGCAGTTCTTC

len: 14
abundance: NA
d_gene: NA
j_gene: TRBJ1-4
v_gene: TRBV3-1/TRBV3-2
CDR3aa: CASSFGGINEKLFF
CDR3nt: TGTGCCAGCAGCTTCGGGGGGATTAATGAAAAACTGTTTTTT

len: 16
abundance: few
d_gene: NA
j_gene: TRBJ1-6
v_gene: TRBV12-5
CDR3aa: CASGSTGSSYNSPLHF
CDR3nt: TGTGCTAGTGGTTCTACAGGGAGCTCCTATAATTCACCCCTCCACTTT

len: 16
abundance: NA
d_gene: TRBD1
j_gene: TRBJ2-5
v_gene: TRBV5-4
CDR3aa: CASSPRIRGLGETQYF
CDR3nt: TGTGCCAGCAGCCCCCGCATCAGGGGGCTGGGGGAGACCCAGTACTTC

len: 16
abundance: NA
d_gene: TRBD1
j_gene: TRBJ1-6
v_gene: TRBV7-2
CDR3aa: CASSLGTGGYNSPLHF
CDR3nt: TGTGCCAGCAGCTTGGGGACAGGGGGTTATAATTCACCCCTCCACTTT

len: 13
abundance: NA
d_gene: NA
j_gene: TRBJ1-2
v_gene: TRBV19
CDR3aa: CASKAGINYGYTF
CDR3nt: TGTGCCAGTAAGGCAGGGATAAACTATGGCTACACCTTC

len: 13
abundance: NA
d_gene: TRBD1
j_gene: TRBJ1-2
v_gene: TRBV3-1/TRBV3-2
CDR3aa: CASTQGGLRGYTF
CDR3nt: TGTGCCAGCACCCAGGGGGGTCTCCGTGGCTACACCTTC

len: 13
abundance: NA
d_gene: NA
j_gene: TRBJ1-2
v_gene: TRBV24-1
CDR3aa: CATSETGNDGYTF
CDR3nt: TGTGCCACCAGTGAAACAGGGAACGATGGCTACACCTTC

len: 14
abundance: NA
d_gene: TRBD1
j_gene: TRBJ1-2
v_gene: TRBV7-2
CDR3aa: CASTLGQGYYGYTF
CDR3nt: TGTGCCAGCACCCTGGGACAGGGGTACTATGGCTACACCTTC

len: 15
abundance: NA
d_gene: TRBD1
j_gene: TRBJ2-5
v_gene: TRBV5-1
CDR3aa: CASSPGQGYQETQYF
CDR3nt: TGCGCCAGCAGCCCCGGACAGGGGTACCAAGAGACCCAGTACTTC

len: 16
abundance: NA
d_gene: NA
j_gene: TRBJ1-3
v_gene: TRBV15
CDR3aa: CATSSPAGSSGNTIYF
CDR3nt: TGTGCCACCAGCAGCCCGGCGGGTAGCTCTGGAAACACCATATATTTT

len: 16
abundance: NA
d_gene: TRBD2
j_gene: TRBJ2-5
v_gene: TRBV6-5
CDR3aa: CASSSRGLAGQETQYF
CDR3nt: TGTGCCAGCAGTTCCCGGGGACTAGCGGGACAAGAGACCCAGTACTTC

len: 13
abundance: few
d_gene: NA
j_gene: TRBJ1-1
v_gene: TRBV19
CDR3aa: CASSPVVFTEAFF
CDR3nt: TGTGCCAGTAGTCCGGTAGTATTCACTGAAGCTTTCTTT

len: 16
abundance: NA
d_gene: NA
j_gene: TRBJ1-2
v_gene: TRBV5-4
CDR3aa: CASSLATESRNYGYTF
CDR3nt: TGTGCCAGCAGCTTGGCGACGGAGAGCCGAAACTATGGCTACACCTTC

len: 16
abundance: NA
d_gene: NA
j_gene: TRBJ2-5
v_gene: TRBV5-4
CDR3aa: CASSLEGGTRFGTQYF
CDR3nt: TGTGCCAGCAGCTTGGAGGGGGGGACACGGTTTGGGACCCAGTACTTC

len: 16
abundance: NA
d_gene: NA
j_gene: TRBJ2-1
v_gene: TRBV7-6
CDR3aa: CASSLATQGMKGEQFF
CDR3nt: TGTGCCAGCAGCTTAGCCACACAGGGCATGAAGGGTGAGCAGTTCTTC

len: 14
abundance: NA
d_gene: NA
j_gene: TRBJ2-1
v_gene: TRBV27
CDR3aa: CASTTGLSYNEQFF
CDR3nt: TGTGCCAGCACAACAGGGCTGTCCTACAATGAGCAGTTCTTC